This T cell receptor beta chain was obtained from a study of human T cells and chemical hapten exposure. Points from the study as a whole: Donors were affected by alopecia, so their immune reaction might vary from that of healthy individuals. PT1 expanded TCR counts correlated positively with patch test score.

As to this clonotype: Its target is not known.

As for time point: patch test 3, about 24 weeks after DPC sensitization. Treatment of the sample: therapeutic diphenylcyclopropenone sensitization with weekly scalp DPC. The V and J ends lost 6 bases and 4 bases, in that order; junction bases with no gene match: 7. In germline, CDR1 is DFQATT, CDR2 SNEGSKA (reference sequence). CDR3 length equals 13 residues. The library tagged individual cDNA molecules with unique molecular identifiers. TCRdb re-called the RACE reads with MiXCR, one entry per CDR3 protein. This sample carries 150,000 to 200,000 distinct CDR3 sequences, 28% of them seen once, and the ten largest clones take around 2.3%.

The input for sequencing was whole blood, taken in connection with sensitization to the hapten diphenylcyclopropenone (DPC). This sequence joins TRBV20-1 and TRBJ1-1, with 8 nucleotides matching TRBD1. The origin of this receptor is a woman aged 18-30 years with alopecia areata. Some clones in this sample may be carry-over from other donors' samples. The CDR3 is CSARQTGGTEAFF. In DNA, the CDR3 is TGCAGTGCCCGGCAAACAGGGGGCACTGAAGCTTTCTTT.